This T cell receptor (beta chain) was identified during a study of T cell responses to AZD1222 COVID-19 vaccine (dated by TCRdb to the early 2020s). For the wider study: AZD1222 recipients given second doses at about 4 weeks or at about 12 weeks were pooled, since spike-specific TCR depth and breadth were not found to differ between the two schedules. A total of under 250 trial participants underwent TCR sequencing, of whom about 200 had received two doses of AZD1222 and around 26 had received two doses of the MenACWY control vaccine. Enrollment into the trials was organized by age into subgroups of 18-55, 56-69 and 70-plus years, and those subgroups contained approximately 150, 30 and 60 TCR-sequenced participants, respectively.

The sample's time point, from its label and the paper: baseline before first vaccination. Vaccinee samples came from UK trials COV001 and COV002, including a single-blind randomized controlled phase 2/3 trial of AZD1222 (ChAdOx1 nCoV-19) in healthy adults. Trial participant PBMC samples were collected at day 0 and day 28 after the second dose for TCRbeta chain sequencing. In the case of this clone: The specificity of this receptor is unknown. No base quality information exists; no much larger clone differs at one position.

The CDR3 regions of human TCRbeta chains were analyzed by immunosequencing. As for the original processing: Repertoire TCRs were checked for matches against a reference library of SARS-CoV-2-specific TCRs that had been generated using the MIRA antigen-specificity platform. Breadth was defined as the fraction of unique TCRs that were SARS-CoV-2-associated. Depth was defined as the fraction of total T cells that were SARS-CoV-2-associated. Using the MIRA data, each spike-specific TCR was assigned both to the spike region to which the TCR was reactive and to a CD4 or CD8 class. Log10-transformed breadth and depth values were compared by one-way ANOVA with Sidak's multiple comparisons tests. TCRdb retrieved this table from immuneACCESS and kept in-frame rearrangements only. Not all clones are present; in checked studies, unresolved V genes account for under half, and no reason is known for the remainder. V, J and clone size are those of that table, while D and trimming were read from the DNA. The sample table shows approximately 170,000 clones, and approximately 90% are seen once. The leading ten clones occupy less than 5.5% of the sample.

Study-wide conclusions, independent of this receptor: Because no day 14 peak-response samples were available, the repertoires could be characterized only after the peak T cell response. In the small 56-69-year group, the increase in depth fell short of significance, most likely because of low power. Only 5 to 7 AZD1222 recipients were SARS-CoV-2 seropositive at baseline, limiting conclusions about previously exposed vaccinees. After two AZD1222 doses, both the breadth and the depth of spike-specific TCRs were significantly higher than at day 0 and than in MenACWY recipients. Participants were mostly white British and included more females than males, and it was suggested by the authors that clonal diversity may have been underestimated. The whole spike protein was spanned by vaccine-associated CD4 TCRs, and dominant responses were seen in regions 160-218 and 743-854. Reportedly, close to half of the unique spike-specific TCRs recognized epitopes lying outside the regions that are mutated in the B.1.351 and B.1.1.7 variants.

Reading the germline V gene (reference sequence) gives CDR1 LGHDT and CDR2 YNNKEL. V lost 4 bases and J lost 1 base; the stretch between them is 13 bases long. The CDR3 numbers 15 residues from cysteine through phenylalanine. The kept DNA is CDR3 alone, 45 bases in frame from the first base. The V and J genes are TRBV3-1 (or the pseudogene TRBV3-2) and TRBJ1-1; the D gene is unclear. This receptor was taken from an adult in good health. The sequences come from peripheral blood, collected on day 0 of AZD1222 vaccination. DNA sequence: TGTGCCAGCAGCCCGTCCCTCATCGGGAACACTGAAGCTTTCTTT. This codes for CASSPSLIGNTEAFF.